The sequence of this T cell receptor (beta chain) was determined in a study of cytotoxic CD8 clonotypes in ibrutinib-treated CLL. Study-wide background: The cohort had around 11 relapsed/refractory and around 15 treatment-naive patients, around 18 IGHV unmutated. The study, taken as a whole, reports: Clonality rose at ibrutinib response and fell back toward baseline at progression. Progressing and sustained-remission patients had different sampling times.

Germline V gene lookup returns CDR1 MNHEY and CDR2 SMNVEV (reference sequence). The CDR3 covers 15 residues. The junction had 4 bases not matched to a gene; V was cut back by 4 bases and J by 8 bases. Concerning this clone: The antigen is not known.

Libraries were prepared by immunoSEQ multiplex PCR; TCRdb keeps only in-frame clonotypes and omits some of them. Among 150,000 or so clones, over 60% were seen once, and the ten largest hold 13%. V gene TRBV27 combines with J gene TRBJ2-1, with 14 nucleotides matching TRBD2. This sequence originates from a human donor with chronic lymphocytic leukemia. Sequences were derived from PBMCs, sampled after 12 months of ibrutinib treatment. The CDR3 sequence is CASSSGLAGAYEQFF. The CDR3 bases are TGTGCCAGCAGTTCGGGACTAGCGGGAGCCTATGAGCAGTTCTTC.